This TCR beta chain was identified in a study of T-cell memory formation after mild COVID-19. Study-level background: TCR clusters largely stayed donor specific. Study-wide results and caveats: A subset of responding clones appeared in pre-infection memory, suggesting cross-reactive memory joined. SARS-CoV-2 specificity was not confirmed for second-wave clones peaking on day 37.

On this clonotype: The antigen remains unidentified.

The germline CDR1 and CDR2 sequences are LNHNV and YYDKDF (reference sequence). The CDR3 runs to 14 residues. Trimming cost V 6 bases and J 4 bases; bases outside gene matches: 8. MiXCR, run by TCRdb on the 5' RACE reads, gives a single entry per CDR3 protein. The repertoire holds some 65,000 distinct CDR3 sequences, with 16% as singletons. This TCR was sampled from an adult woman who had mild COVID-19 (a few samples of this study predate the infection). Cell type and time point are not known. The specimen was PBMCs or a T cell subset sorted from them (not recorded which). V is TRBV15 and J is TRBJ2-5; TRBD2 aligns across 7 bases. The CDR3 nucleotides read TGTGCCACCAGGGAACTGGGGGGGTTAGAGACCCAGTACTTC. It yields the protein CATRELGGLETQYF.